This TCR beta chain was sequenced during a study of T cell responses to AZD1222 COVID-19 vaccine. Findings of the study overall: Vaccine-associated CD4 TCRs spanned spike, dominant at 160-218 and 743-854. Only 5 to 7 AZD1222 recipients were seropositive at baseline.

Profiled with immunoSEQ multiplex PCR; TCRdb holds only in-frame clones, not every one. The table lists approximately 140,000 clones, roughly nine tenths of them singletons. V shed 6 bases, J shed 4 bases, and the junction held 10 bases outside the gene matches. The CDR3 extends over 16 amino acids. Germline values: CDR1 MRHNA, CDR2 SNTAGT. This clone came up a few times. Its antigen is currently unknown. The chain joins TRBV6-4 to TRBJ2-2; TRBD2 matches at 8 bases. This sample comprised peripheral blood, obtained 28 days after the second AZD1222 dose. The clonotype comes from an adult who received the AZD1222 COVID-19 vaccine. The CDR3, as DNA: TGTGCCAGCAGCATCGAAGCGGGAGAACCCACCGGGGAGCTGTTTTTT. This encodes CASSIEAGEPTGELFF.